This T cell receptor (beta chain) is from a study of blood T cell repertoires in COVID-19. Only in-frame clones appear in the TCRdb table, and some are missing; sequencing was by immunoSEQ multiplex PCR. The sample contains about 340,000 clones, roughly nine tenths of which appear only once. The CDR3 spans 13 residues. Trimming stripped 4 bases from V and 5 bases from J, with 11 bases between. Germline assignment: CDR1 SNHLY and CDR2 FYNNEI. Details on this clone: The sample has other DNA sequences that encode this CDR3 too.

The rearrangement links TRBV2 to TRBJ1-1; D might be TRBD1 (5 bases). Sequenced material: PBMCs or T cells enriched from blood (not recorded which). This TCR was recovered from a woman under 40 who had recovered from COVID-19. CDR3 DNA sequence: TGTGCCAGCAGTGGTCAGGGAGGGACTGAAGCTTTCTTT. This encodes CASSGQGGTEAFF.